Listed below are T cell receptor beta chains from one sample, sequenced in a study of Graves' ophthalmopathy and Graves' hyperthyroidism. TCRdb re-called the multiplex PCR reads through MiXCR, storing one row per CDR3 protein. The sample contains about 400,000 distinct CDR3 sequences, about 16% of which appear only once. The sample consisted of peripheral blood. The receptors derive from a woman aged 18-30 years with Graves' ophthalmopathy. The CDR3 runs from the conserved cysteine through the conserved F or W.

15 | TRBV12-3/TRBV12-4 | CASSSAWEGTYEQYF
18 | TRBV20-1 | CSAREGTGTVFGLNGYTF
14 | TRBV6-5 | CASSYGPQGYGYTF
14 | TRBV20-1 | CSARDRGLTGELFF
15 | TRBV7-2 | CASSLVDRGFETQYF
15 | TRBV12-3/TRBV12-4 | CASSPRDVSNQPQHF
14 | TRBV7-9 | CASSRTGRNNGYTF
13 | TRBV12-3/TRBV12-4 | CASSLGGSGELFF
14 | TRBV6-5 | CASSYRDRVYEQYF
14 | TRBV6-2/TRBV6-3 | CASRSHRGYYEQYF
12 | TRBV6-4 | CASWRTNTEAFF
15 | TRBV27 | CASSSLGGPNTEAFF
15 | TRBV6-2/TRBV6-3 | CASELGQGARETQYF
13 | TRBV28 | CASSDPDRGEAFF
15 | TRBV6-1 | CASSGDFPGPYEQYF
14 | TRBV6-2/TRBV6-3 | CASSDRGATGELFF
16 | TRBV20-1 | CSAGWGKSRGNQPQHF
15 | TRBV6-2/TRBV6-3 | CASSFLSGGGYEQYF
15 | TRBV4-3 | CASSQGSSYNSPLHF
15 | TRBV6-1 | CASSSSGTGDTEAFF
15 | TRBV18 | CASSPRQGVDTEAFF
12 | TRBV30 | CALNRVNTEAFF
13 | TRBV7-3 | CASSPSMGREAFF
13 | TRBV20-1 | CSARSGLEYIQYF
15 | TRBV7-2 | CASSFTPGNQETQYF
13 | TRBV7-3 | CASSLDATYEQYF
14 | TRBV15 | CATSRERVAYEQYF
14 | TRBV11-2 | CASSLTTGNTEAFF
14 | TRBV18 | CASSSYGQGLEAFF
13 | TRBV7-3 | CASSLTPSPEQYF
15 | TRBV7-2 | CASSLAGTGYQPQHF
13 | TRBV4-1 | CASSQDRRIGYTF
16 | TRBV20-1 | CSARRYQGRANYGYTF
16 | TRBV4-1 | CASSQEGGYNNQPQHF
19 | TRBV10-3 | CAISESKREQGEMNTEAFF
14 | TRBV27 | CASSFVGINQPQHF
13 | TRBV27 | CASSSVYQETQYF
13 | TRBV12-3/TRBV12-4 | CASGLAGRETQYF
12 | TRBV7-9 | CASSSAPYEQYF
16 | TRBV11-1 | CASSQTGRWNTGELFF
11 | TRBV7-9 | CAKAVNETQYF
14 | TRBV28 | CASKTTGRSYGYTF
15 | TRBV9 | CASSGGTDGEYEQYF
13 | TRBV6-5 | CASSSQGRQPQHF
14 | TRBV11-2 | CASSWGAGENEQYF
14 | TRBV7-9 | CASSLDRLGLEQYF
14 | TRBV11-2 | CASSFQARTGELFF
16 | TRBV11-2 | CASSPANQGEEETQYF
15 | TRBV6-5 | CASSPLGPVWYEQYF
18 | TRBV10-1 | CASSESGSGRFGKNIQYF
15 | TRBV2 | CASRRAGVPQETQYF
15 | TRBV12-3/TRBV12-4 | CASRSAASGSHEQYF
14 | TRBV6-5 | CASSYSLGLFEQYF
14 | TRBV6-6 | CASSYGSSDSEQYF
15 | TRBV12-3/TRBV12-4 | CASSFVGNFPYGYTF
15 | TRBV27 | CASSLSRGGPYEQYF
12 | TRBV27 | CASSLPGSPLHF
15 | TRBV6-2/TRBV6-3 | CASSYLQGSGSGYTF
11 | TRBV2 | CASSEGFEAFF
15 | TRBV19 | CASSPLWGRNTEAFF